This T cell receptor beta chain was identified during a study of T-cell memory formation after mild COVID-19. Notes on the study in general: Second-wave clones with a day 37 peak had unconfirmed SARS-CoV-2 specificity. Later expanders leaned CD4+, whereas day 15 to 85 contracting clones were balanced CD4/CD8. Some SARS-CoV-2-responding clones were already detected in memory before infection.

One entry per CDR3 protein, called by TCRdb with MiXCR from the 5' RACE reads. Here the sample spans around 530,000 distinct CDR3 sequences, 20% to 25% being singletons. This CDR3 has 12 amino acids. Germline CDR1 MNHNY, CDR2 SVGAGI (reference sequence). The ends lost 6 bases at V and 4 bases at J; junction bases unmatched: 1. This clonotype was picked up a small number of times. Its antigen is as yet unknown. This chain uses TRBV6-6 with TRBJ1-2, with 8 bases matching TRBD1. The sequence was collected from an adult woman who had mild COVID-19 (a few samples of this study predate the infection). Cell type and time point are not known. The sequenced sample consisted of PBMCs or a T cell subset sorted from them (not recorded which). CDR3 amino acids: CASRGQAYGYTF. DNA for the CDR3: TGTGCCAGCAGGGGACAGGCCTATGGCTACACCTTC.